These 15 T cell receptor beta chains originate from one sample sequenced in a study of blood T cell repertoires in COVID-19. Produced via immunoSEQ multiplex PCR; TCRdb's table is partial and in-frame only. The sample lists 330,000 or so clones; approximately 89% were seen once. Material for sequencing was peripheral blood. These receptors were collected from an older woman with COVID-19, enrolled during active disease.

V usage is TRBV5-1 and J usage is TRBJ1-2; 7 bases align to TRBD1. Losses at the gene ends were 0 bases for V and 5 bases for J; bases not matched to a gene: 1. Germline CDR1 is SGHRS and CDR2 is YFSETQ. The CDR3 contains 13 residues. The DNA of the CDR3 is TGCGCCAGCAGCTTGGAGGGGGCGTATGGCTACACCTTC. Translating gives CASSLEGAYGYTF.

This chain links TRBV7-3 with TRBJ1-5; D is perhaps TRBD1 (5 bases). V was shortened by 5 bases and J by 2 bases, with 7 bases between the two germline ends. The CDR3 sequence is 13 residues long. Germline V CDR1 and CDR2: SGHTA, FQGTGA. The CDR3 region has the DNA TGTGCCAGCAGCAAGACAGGCAATCAGCCCCAGCATTTT. Amino acids: CASSKTGNQPQHF.

The rearrangement uses TRBV4-2 and TRBJ2-7, with TRBD1 identical over 9 bases. V dropped 5 bases and J dropped 5; count of bases not matched to a gene: 4. This CDR3 region has 13 residues. Looked up from germline, CDR1 is LGHNA and CDR2 is YNFKEQ. DNA of the CDR3: TGTGCCAGCAGCATCGACAGGGGGGACGAGCAGTACTTC. Amino acid sequence: CASSIDRGDEQYF.

V usage is TRBV9 and J usage is TRBJ1-4, with 11 bases fitting TRBD1. The CDR3 covers 15 residues. Germline V gene lookup returns CDR1 SGDLS and CDR2 YYNGEE. Germline trimming cut 4 bases from V and 8 bases from J; bases unmatched to any gene: 7. CDR3 sequence (DNA): TGTGCCAGCAGCCCCGGACAGGGGGCTCGGGAAAAACTGTTTTTT. As protein: CASSPGQGAREKLFF.

V and J are TRBV6-5 and TRBJ1-2; 7 bases agree with TRBD1. The CDR3 totals 14 residues. The germline V gene has CDR1 MNHEY and CDR2 SVGAGI. J gave up 3 bases and V 4 bases, and 5 bases lay outside the gene matches. The CDR3 DNA sequence: TGTGCCAGCAGTTGGGGACAGTTCGACTATGGCTACACCTTC. Amino acid sequence: CASSWGQFDYGYTF.

This chain links TRBV2 with TRBJ1-2; the match to TRBD1 covers 9 bases. The CDR3 is 13 amino acids. J was trimmed by 4 bases and V by 6 bases; bases with no gene match: 3. CDR1 is SNHLY, CDR2 FYNNEI, per germline. The CDR3 sequence is CASRGDRVYGYTF. The CDR3 DNA reads as TGTGCCAGCAGAGGGGACAGGGTCTATGGCTACACCTTC.

The rearrangement joins TRBV11-2 to TRBJ1-3; D ambiguous. The CDR3 totals 16 residues. V lost 5 bases and J lost 4, with 18 bases in between. Germline CDR1 and CDR2: SGHAT and FQNNGV. As DNA, the CDR3 is TGTGCCAGCAGCCTCCCAGCGGAGGGATACGGAAACACCATATATTTT. This encodes CASSLPAEGYGNTIYF.

This sequence joins TRBV7-3 and TRBJ2-3; weak D call: TRBD1 (5 bases). CDR1 and CDR2 (germline): SGHTA, FQGTGA. V lost 5 bases and J lost 0, with 9 bases in between. This CDR3 spans 14 amino acids. The CDR3 DNA reads as TGTGCCAGCAGCCGGTCAGGGAGCACAGATACGCAGTATTTT. It specifies CASSRSGSTDTQYF.

This sequence joins TRBV5-1 and TRBJ2-2; no reliable D call. The CDR3 has 15 residues. Germline V gene lookup returns CDR1 SGHRS and CDR2 YFSETQ. With 4 bases removed from V and 2 bases from J, the gap between germline ends came to 12 bases. The CDR3 DNA reads as TGCGCCAGCAGCGTTCTGGAGCCTAACACCGGGGAGCTGTTTTTT. It specifies CASSVLEPNTGELFF.

The chain joins TRBV7-9 to TRBJ1-2; D remains unclear. The CDR3 totals 15 residues. Trimming cost V 1 base and J 6 bases, with 15 bases left between them. Per germline, CDR1 SEHNR and CDR2 FQNEAQ (reference sequence). The DNA for the CDR3 is TGTGCCAGCAGCTTAGGGCGGGGTATGGGTGATGGCTACACCTTC. Translated, it gives CASSLGRGMGDGYTF. Complete variable domain (other parts from reference TRBV7-9 and TRBJ1-2): DTGVSQNPRHKITKRGQNVTFRCDPISEHNRLYWYRQTLGQGPEFLTYFQNEAQLEKSRLLSDRFSAERPKGSFSTLEIQRTEQGDSAMYLCASSLGRGMGDGYTFGSGTRLTVV.

The chain joins TRBV5-5 to TRBJ1-2; 8 positions match TRBD1. Trimming at V came to 3 bases and at J to 4 bases, leaving 11 bases not matched to a gene. Germline V lookup: CDR1 SGHKS, CDR2 YYEKEE (reference sequence). The length of the CDR3 is 16 residues. This CDR3 is CASSSPGTGAPYGYTF. In DNA form, the CDR3 reads TGTGCCAGCAGCTCGCCTGGGACAGGAGCTCCCTATGGCTACACCTTC.

This chain joins TRBV28 and TRBJ1-2; 7 bases fit TRBD1. CDR1 and CDR2 from the germline V gene are MDHEN and SYDVKM. Losses at the gene ends were 7 bases for V and 7 bases for J; bases not matched to a gene: 6. This CDR3 has 12 amino acids. The CDR3 loop is CASKRQGGGYTF. CDR3 DNA: TGTGCCAGCAAACGACAGGGCGGTGGCTACACCTTC.

This chain uses TRBV27 with TRBJ1-2, with 8 nucleotides matching TRBD1. With V trimmed by 0 bases and J by 4 bases, 10 bases remained unmatched. The CDR3 has 17 residues. Germline CDR1 MNHEY, CDR2 SMNVEV (reference sequence). The DNA of the CDR3 is TGTGCCAGCAGTTTATCAGGTCGAAGGGACAGGCTCTATGGCTACACCTTC. Translating gives CASSLSGRRDRLYGYTF.

In this sample, this clone turned up a few times. The chain carries TRBV25-1 and TRBJ1-5; weak D call: TRBD1 (6 bases). The CDR3 has 15 residues. The germline CDR1 and CDR2 sequences are MGHDK and SYGVNS. V was cut by 6 bases and J by 4 bases, with 16 bases left in between. Here the CDR3 DNA reads TGTGCCAGCAGCCTCGGGGGGGCTTCAAATCAGCCCCAGCATTTT. This gives the protein CASSLGGASNQPQHF.

The rearrangement links TRBV19 to TRBJ1-5; 8 bases align to TRBD1. CDR3 length: 16 residues. Germline V lookup: CDR1 LNHDA, CDR2 SQIVND (reference sequence). With 6 bases clipped from V and 2 bases from J, the junction kept 9 bases outside the gene matches. The CDR3 DNA sequence: TGTGCCAGTAGAGGCAGGGGGCGGAGGGGCAATCAGCCCCAGCATTTT. The encoded protein is CASRGRGRRGNQPQHF.